The present T cell receptor beta chain was sequenced within a study of blood T cell repertoires in COVID-19. Whole-study context: The United States, Italy and Spain provided the acute and convalescent COVID-19 samples. T cells, B-cell-depleted T cells, or PBMCs provided the cDNA or gDNA that served as material.

Per the original methods: Researchers report that nucleated cell counts were estimated from reference gene primer amplification. Produced via immunoSEQ multiplex PCR; TCRdb's table is partial and in-frame only. V, J and clone size are taken as reported in that table, and D and trimming were inferred from the DNA itself. This repertoire shows 180,000 or so clones, approximately 86% found once; its top ten account for almost 1%. Trimming removed 0 bases from V and 0 bases from J; junction bases left unmatched: 5. Germline V gene sequence: CDR1 SEHNR, CDR2 FQNEAQ (reference sequence). This CDR3 has 18 amino acids.

The clonotype was recovered from a young man with acute or convalescent COVID-19. The chain carries TRBV7-9 and TRBJ2-6; the match to TRBD1 covers 7 bases. The source material was peripheral blood. CDR3 loop: CASSLALQGSSGANVLTF. In DNA, the CDR3 is TGTGCCAGCAGCTTAGCGTTACAGGGGTCCTCTGGGGCCAACGTCCTGACTTTC.